The TCR beta chain under discussion was sequenced for a study of patients and donors after allogeneic stem cell transplantation. This clonotype rates as large. MiXCR, run by TCRdb on the RT-PCR reads, gives a single entry per CDR3 protein. The sample includes 1,500 to 2,500 distinct CDR3 sequences, 1.7% of them seen just once. Per the germline V gene, CDR1 is SNHLY and CDR2 is FYNNEI. The J segment lost 0 bases and the V segment lost 10 bases, leaving 8 bases of the junction unmatched. The CDR3 is 14 amino acids. This receptor was taken from a human donor who was either an allogeneic HSCT recipient or a stem cell or donor lymphocyte infusion donor (not recorded which). It is not recorded whose cells these are; they may come from a transplant donor. Sequencing was carried out using blood, either unsorted or a sorted T cell fraction (not recorded which). The V gene is TRBV2, the J gene TRBJ2-7, with TRBD1 matching 8 bases. The DNA of the CDR3 is TGTGCCACCAATAACAGGGGGGCCTCCTACGAGCAGTACTTC. It specifies CATNNRGASYEQYF.